This entry is about one T cell receptor (beta chain). Its antigen is currently unknown. The CDR3 sequence is 18 residues long. Trimming cost V 2 bases and J 8 bases; bases outside gene matches: 12. Germline CDR1 and CDR2: MNHEY and SMNVEV (reference sequence). CCR7-negative CD45RA+ TemRA cells were combined with CD45RO+ cells to form CD8 memory. Libraries were prepared by immunoSEQ multiplex PCR; TCRdb keeps only in-frame clonotypes and omits some of them. This table has fewer than 850,000 clones, 90% appearing once. This specimen belongs to a study of shared clonotypes between healthy human individuals. Overall study results and limits: What naive subsets generally showed was a larger estimated richness than memory subsets showed. When compared with the clonotypes that were shared by all four sorted-subset donors, the non-shared clonotypes turned out to have lower generation probabilities.

The clonotype comes from a man aged 18-30 years in good health. Some clones in this sample may be carry-over from other donors' samples. What was sequenced was memory CD8+ T cells from PBMCs. Subset indicated: CD45RO+ cells pooled with CCR7-negative TemRA cells. The chain links TRBV27 to TRBJ2-1; 13 bases align to TRBD2. Here the CDR3 DNA reads TGTGCCAGCAGTTTACATCTTGAGACTAGCGGGAGGCTGGATGAGCAGTTCTTC. This codes for CASSLHLETSGRLDEQFF.